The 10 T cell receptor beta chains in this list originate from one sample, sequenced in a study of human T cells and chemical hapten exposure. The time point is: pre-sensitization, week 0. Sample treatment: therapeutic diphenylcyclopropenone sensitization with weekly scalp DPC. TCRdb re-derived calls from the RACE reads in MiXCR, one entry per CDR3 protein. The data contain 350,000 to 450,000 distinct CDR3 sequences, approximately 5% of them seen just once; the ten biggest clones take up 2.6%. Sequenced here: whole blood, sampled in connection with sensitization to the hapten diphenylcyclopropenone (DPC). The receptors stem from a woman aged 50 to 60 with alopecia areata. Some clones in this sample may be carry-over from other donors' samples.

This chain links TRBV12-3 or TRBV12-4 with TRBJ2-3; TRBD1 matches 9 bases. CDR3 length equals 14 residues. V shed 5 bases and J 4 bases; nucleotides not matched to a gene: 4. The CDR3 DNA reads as TGTGCCAGCAGTCCCGACAGGGGGGCAGATACGCAGTATTTT. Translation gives CASSPDRGADTQYF.

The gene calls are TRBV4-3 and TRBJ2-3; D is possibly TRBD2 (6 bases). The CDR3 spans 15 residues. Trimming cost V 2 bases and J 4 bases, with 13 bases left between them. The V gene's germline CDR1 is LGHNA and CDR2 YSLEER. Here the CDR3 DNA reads TGCGCCAGCAGCCAAACGGGACTTCCACCAGATACGCAGTATTTT. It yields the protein CASSQTGLPPDTQYF.

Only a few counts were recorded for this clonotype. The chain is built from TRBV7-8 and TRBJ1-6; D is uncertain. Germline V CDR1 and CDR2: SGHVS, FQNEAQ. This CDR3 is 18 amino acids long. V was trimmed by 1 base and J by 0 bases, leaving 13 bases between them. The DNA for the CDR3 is TGTGCCAGCAGCTTAGATCTAGCGGGGAGCTCCTATAATTCACCCCTCCACTTT. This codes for CASSLDLAGSSYNSPLHF.

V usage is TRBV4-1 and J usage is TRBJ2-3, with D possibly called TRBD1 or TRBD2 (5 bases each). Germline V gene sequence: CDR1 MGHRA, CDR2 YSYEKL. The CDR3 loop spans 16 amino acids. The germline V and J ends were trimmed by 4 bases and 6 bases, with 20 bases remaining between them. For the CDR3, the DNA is TGCGCCAGCAGCCCTGAAGGGGACCGACCCCGGGATACGCAGTATTTT. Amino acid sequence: CASSPEGDRPRDTQYF.

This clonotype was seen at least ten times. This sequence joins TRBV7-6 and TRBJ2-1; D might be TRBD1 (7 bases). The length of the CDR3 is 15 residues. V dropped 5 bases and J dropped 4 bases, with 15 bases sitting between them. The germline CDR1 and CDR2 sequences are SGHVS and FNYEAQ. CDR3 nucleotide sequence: TGTGCCAGCAGCCACACAGCAGGGGGGTACAATGAGCAGTTCTTC. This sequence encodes CASSHTAGGYNEQFF.

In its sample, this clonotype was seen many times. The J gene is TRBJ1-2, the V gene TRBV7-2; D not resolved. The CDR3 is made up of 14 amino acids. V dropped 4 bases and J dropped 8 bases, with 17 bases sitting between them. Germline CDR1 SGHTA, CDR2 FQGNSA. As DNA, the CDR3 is TGTGCCAGCAGCTCGATCGAGGCCGGGAAAGGCTACACCTTC. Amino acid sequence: CASSSIEAGKGYTF.

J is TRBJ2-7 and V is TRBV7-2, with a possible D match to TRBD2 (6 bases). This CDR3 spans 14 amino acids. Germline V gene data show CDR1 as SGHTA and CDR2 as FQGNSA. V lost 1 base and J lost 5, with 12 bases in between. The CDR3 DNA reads TGTGCCAGCAGCTTAGGGGGGATAGCGGACGAGCAGTACTTC. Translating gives CASSLGGIADEQYF.

The CDR3: CASSLRGFGVGNTEAFF. CDR3 coding DNA: TGTGCCAGCAGCTTAAGAGGGTTCGGGGTAGGGAACACTGAAGCTTTCTTT. The gene calls are TRBV7-8 and TRBJ1-1; D not certain. Trimming cost V 2 bases and J 1 base, with 17 bases left between them. Germline V CDR1 and CDR2: SGHVS, FQNEAQ. The CDR3 covers 17 residues. The whole variable domain, remainder taken from reference TRBV7-8 and TRBJ1-1, is GAGVSQSPRYKVAKRGQDVALRCDPISGHVSLFWYQQALGQGPEFLTYFQNEAQLDKSGLPSDRFFAERPEGSVSTLKIQRTQQEDSAVYLCASSLRGFGVGNTEAFFGQGTRLTVV.

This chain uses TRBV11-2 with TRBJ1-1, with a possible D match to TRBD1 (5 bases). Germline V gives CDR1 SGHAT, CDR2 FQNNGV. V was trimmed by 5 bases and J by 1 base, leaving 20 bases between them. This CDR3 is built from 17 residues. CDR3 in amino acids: CASSKHDSGLTNTEAFF. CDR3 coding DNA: TGTGCCAGCAGCAAACACGATTCGGGACTCACGAACACTGAAGCTTTCTTT.

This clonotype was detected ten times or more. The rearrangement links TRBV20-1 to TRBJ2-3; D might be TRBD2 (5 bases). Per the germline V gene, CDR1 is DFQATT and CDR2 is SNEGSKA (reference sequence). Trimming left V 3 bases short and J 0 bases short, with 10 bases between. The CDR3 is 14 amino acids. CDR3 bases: TGCAGTGCTAGCGAGGGTGCGAGCACAGATACGCAGTATTTT. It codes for CSASEGASTDTQYF.